This T cell receptor (beta chain) appears in the sequencing data of a study of cytomegalovirus exposure and HLA in healthy donors. PCR was performed using 60 Vbeta and 13 Jbeta primers. Libraries were prepared by immunoSEQ multiplex PCR; TCRdb keeps only in-frame clonotypes and omits some of them. The sample has over 65,000 clones, 78% seen once. For this clone: The junction and the germline gene differ at one end; a read error may be behind it.

This CDR3 comprises 17 residues. Germline loops: CDR1 SEHNR, CDR2 FQNEAQ (reference sequence). The source material was PBMCs. The chain has TRBV7-9 and TRBJ1-2, with 9 bases lining up with TRBD1. This receptor was taken from a man between 40 and 49 years old in good health and CMV-seronegative. The CDR3 coding sequence is TGTTCCAGCAGCCGCCCAGGCCGGGACAGGGTTAACTATGGCTACACCTTC. Its protein product is CSSSRPGRDRVNYGYTF.